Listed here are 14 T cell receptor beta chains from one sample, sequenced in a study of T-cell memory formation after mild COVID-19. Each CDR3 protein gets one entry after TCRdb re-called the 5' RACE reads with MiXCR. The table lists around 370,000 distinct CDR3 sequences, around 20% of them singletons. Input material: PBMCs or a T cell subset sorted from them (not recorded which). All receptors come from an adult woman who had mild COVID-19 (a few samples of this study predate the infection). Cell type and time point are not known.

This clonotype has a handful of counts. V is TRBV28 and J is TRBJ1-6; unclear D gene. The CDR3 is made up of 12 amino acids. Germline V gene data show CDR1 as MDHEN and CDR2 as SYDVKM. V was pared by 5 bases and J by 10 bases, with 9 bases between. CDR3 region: CASSAEVSPLHF. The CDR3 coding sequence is TGTGCCAGCAGTGCCGAGGTGTCACCCCTCCACTTT.

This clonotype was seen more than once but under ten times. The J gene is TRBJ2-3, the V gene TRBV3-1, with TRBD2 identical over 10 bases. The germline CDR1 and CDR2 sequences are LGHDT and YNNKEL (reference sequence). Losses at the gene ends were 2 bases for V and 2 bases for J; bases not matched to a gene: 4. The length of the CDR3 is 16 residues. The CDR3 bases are TGTGCCAGCAGCCAACGGACTAGCGGCCCCACAGATACGCAGTATTTT. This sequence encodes CASSQRTSGPTDTQYF.

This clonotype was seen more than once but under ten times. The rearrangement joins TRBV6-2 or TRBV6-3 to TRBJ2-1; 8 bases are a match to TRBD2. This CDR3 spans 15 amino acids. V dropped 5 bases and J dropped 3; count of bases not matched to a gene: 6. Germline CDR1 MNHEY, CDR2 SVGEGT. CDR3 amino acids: CASSPSGSIYNEQFF. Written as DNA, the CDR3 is TGTGCCAGCAGTCCCAGCGGGAGTATCTACAATGAGCAGTTCTTC.

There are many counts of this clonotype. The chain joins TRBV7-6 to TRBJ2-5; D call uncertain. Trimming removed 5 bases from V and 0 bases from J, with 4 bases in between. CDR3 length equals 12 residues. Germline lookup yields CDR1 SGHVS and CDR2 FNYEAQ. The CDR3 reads CASSHDQETQYF. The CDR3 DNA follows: TGTGCCAGCAGCCACGACCAAGAGACCCAGTACTTC.

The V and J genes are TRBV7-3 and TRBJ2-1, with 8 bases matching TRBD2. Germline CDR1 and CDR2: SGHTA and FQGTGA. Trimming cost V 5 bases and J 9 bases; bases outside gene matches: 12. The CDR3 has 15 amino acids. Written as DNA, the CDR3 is TGTGCCAGCAGCCGGGGGGGCCCCGACGCGGGTGAGCAGTTCTTC. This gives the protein CASSRGGPDAGEQFF.

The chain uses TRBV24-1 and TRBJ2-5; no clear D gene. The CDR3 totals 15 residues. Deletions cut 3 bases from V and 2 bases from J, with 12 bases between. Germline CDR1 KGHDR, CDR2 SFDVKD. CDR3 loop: CATSDILLGQETQYF. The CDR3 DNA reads TGTGCCACCAGTGATATCCTCCTTGGGCAAGAGACCCAGTACTTC.

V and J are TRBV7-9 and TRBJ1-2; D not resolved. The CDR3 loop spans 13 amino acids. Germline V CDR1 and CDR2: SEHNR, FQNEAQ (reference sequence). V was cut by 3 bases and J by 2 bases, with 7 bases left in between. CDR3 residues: CASSFGGNYGYTF. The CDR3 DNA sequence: TGTGCCAGCAGCTTCGGCGGAAACTATGGCTACACCTTC.

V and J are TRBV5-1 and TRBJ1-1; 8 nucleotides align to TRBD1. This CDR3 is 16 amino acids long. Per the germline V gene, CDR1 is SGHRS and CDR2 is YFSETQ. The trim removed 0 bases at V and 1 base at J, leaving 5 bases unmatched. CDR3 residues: CASSLAAGGRNTEAFF. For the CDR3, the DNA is TGCGCCAGCAGCTTGGCCGCAGGGGGCCGGAACACTGAAGCTTTCTTT.

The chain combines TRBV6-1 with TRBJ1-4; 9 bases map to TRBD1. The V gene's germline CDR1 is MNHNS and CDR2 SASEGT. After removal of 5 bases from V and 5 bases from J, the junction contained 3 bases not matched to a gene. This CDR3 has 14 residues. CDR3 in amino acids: CASSYRGRNEKLFF. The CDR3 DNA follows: TGTGCCAGCAGTTACAGGGGGCGCAATGAAAAACTGTTTTTT.

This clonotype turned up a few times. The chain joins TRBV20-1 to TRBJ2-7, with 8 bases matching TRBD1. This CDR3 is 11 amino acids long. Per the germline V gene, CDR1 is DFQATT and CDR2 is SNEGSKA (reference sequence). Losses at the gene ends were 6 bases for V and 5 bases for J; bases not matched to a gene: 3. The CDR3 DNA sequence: TGCAGTGCCCACAGGGGGAACGAGCAGTACTTC. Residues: CSAHRGNEQYF.

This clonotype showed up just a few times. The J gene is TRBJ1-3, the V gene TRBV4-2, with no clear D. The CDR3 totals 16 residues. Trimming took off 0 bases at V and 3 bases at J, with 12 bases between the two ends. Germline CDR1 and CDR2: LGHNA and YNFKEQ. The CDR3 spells CASSQDGLGYGNTIYF. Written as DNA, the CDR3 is TGTGCCAGCAGCCAAGACGGGCTTGGGTATGGAAACACCATATATTTT.

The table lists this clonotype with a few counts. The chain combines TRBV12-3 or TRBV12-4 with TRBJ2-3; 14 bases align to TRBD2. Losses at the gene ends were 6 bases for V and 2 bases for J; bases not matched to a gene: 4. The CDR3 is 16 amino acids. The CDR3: CASRRTSGGFTDTQYF. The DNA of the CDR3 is TGTGCCAGCAGACGGACTAGCGGGGGGTTCACAGATACGCAGTATTTT.

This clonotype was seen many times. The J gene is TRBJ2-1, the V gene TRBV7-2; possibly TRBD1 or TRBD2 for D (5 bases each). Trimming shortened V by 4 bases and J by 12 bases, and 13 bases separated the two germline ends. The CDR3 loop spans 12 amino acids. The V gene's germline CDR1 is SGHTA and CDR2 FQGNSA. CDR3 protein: CASSSGTLWQFF. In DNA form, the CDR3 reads TGTGCCAGCAGCTCCGGGACCCTGTGGCAGTTCTTC.

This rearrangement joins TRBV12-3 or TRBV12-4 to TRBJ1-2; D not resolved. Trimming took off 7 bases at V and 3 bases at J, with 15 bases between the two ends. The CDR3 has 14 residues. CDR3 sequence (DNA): TGTGCCAGCACCCCGTCAGCCAGCTACTATGGCTACACCTTC. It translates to CASTPSASYYGYTF.